The entry below describes one TCR beta chain. CD8+ and CD4+ T cells from blood underwent TCR beta sequencing. TEMRA cells were FACS-enriched, and CD8+ and CD4+ T cells were isolated negatively. These data originate in a study of CD8 T cells in Susac syndrome. Germline lookup yields CDR1 SQVTM and CDR2 ANQGSEA. Trimming took off 4 bases at V and 0 bases at J, with 6 bases between the two ends. This CDR3 comprises 13 residues. RNA, at roughly 0.45 to 1 ug, was reverse transcribed with random hexamers. Across 54 Vbeta and 13 Jbeta, immunoSEQ multiplex PCR amplified TCR beta CDR3. MiXCR, run by TCRdb on the immunoSEQ multiplex PCR reads, gives a single entry per CDR3 protein. The sample includes about 200,000 distinct CDR3 sequences, roughly 96% of them seen just once.

Source material: CD4+ T cells from PBMCs. The genes are TRBV29-1 and TRBJ2-2; D not resolved. The source is a human donor in good health. The CDR3 reads CSVGQSNTGELFF. DNA for the CDR3: TGCAGCGTTGGCCAGTCGAACACCGGGGAGCTGTTTTTT.